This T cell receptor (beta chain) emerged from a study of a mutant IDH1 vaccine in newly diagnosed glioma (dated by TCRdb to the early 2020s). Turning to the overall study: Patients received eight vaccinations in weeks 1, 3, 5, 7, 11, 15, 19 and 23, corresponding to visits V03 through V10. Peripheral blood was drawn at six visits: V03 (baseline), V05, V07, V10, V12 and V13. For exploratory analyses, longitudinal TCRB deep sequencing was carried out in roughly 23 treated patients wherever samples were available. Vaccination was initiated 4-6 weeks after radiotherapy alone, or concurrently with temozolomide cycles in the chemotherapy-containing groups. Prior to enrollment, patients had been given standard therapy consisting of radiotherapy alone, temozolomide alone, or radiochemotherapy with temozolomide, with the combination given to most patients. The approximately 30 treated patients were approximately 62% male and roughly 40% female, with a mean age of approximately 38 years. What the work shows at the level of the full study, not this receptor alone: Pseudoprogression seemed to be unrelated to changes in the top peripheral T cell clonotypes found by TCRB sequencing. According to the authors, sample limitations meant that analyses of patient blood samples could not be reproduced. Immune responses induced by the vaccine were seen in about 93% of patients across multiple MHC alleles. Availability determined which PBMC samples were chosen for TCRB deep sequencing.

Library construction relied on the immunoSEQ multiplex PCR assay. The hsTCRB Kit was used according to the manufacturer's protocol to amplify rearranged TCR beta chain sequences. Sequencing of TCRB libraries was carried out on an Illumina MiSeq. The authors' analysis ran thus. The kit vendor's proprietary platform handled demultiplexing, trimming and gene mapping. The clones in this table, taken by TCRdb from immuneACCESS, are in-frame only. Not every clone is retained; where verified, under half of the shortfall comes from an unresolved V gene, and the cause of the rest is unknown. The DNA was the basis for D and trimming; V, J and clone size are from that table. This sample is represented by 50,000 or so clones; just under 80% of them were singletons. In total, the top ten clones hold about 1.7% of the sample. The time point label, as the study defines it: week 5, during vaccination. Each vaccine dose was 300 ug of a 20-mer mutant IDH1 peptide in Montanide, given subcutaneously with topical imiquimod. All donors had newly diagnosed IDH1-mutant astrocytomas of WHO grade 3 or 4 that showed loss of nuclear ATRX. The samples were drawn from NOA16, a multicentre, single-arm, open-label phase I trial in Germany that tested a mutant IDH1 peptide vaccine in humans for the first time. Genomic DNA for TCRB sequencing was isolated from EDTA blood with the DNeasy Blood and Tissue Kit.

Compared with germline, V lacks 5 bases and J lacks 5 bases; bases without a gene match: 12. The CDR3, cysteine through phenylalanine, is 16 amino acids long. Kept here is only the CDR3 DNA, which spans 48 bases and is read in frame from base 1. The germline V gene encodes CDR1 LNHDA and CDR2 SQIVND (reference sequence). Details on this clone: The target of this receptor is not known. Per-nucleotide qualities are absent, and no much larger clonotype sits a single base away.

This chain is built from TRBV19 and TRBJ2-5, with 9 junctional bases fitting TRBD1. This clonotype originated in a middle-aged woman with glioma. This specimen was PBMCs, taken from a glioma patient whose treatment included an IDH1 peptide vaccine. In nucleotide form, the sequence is TGTGCCAGTAGTTATGGGTTGGGACAGGGAGGGGAGACCCAGTACTTC. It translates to CASSYGLGQGGETQYF.